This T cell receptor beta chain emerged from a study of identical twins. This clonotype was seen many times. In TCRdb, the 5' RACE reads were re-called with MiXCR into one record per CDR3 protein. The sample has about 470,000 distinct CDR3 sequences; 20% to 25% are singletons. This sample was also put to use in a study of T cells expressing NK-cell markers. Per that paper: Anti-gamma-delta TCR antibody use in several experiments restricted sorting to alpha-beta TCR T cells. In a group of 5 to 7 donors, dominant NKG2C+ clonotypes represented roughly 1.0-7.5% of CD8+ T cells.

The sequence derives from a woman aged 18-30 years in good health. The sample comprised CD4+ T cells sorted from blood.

CDR3 in amino acids: CAIRADRGTEAFF. The CDR3 DNA reads as TGTGCCATCAGGGCGGACAGGGGTACTGAAGCTTTCTTT. The rearrangement joins TRBV10-3 to TRBJ1-1, with 9 bases matching TRBD1. The CDR3 consists of 13 residues. The germline gives CDR1 ENHRY, CDR2 SYGVKD. Trimming cost V 6 bases and J 5 bases; bases outside gene matches: 4.